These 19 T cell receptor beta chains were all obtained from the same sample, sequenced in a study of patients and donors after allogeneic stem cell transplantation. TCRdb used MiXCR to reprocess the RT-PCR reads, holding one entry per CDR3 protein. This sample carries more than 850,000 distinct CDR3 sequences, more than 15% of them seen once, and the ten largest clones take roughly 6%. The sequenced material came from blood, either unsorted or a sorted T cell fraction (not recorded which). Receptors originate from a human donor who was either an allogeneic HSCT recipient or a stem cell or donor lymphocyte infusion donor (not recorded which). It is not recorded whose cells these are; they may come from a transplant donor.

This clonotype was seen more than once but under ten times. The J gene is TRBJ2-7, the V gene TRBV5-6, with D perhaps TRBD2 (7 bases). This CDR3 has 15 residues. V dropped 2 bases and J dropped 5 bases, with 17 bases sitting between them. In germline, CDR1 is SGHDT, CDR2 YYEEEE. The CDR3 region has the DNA TGTGCCAGCAGCTTCGCCACGCCGGGGGGCCACGAGCAGTACTTC. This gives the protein CASSFATPGGHEQYF.

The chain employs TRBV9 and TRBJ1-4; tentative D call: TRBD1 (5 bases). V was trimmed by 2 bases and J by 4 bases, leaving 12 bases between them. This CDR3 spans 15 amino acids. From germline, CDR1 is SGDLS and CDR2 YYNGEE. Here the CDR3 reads CASSVRGSYNEKLFF. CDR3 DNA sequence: TGTGCCAGCAGCGTGAGGGGCAGCTATAATGAAAAACTGTTTTTT. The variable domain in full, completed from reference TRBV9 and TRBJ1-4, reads DSGVTQTPKHLITATGQRVTLRCSPRSGDLSVYWYQQSLDQGLQFLIQYYNGEERAKGNILERFSAQQFPDLHSELNLSSLELGDSALYFCASSVRGSYNEKLFFGSGTQLSVL.

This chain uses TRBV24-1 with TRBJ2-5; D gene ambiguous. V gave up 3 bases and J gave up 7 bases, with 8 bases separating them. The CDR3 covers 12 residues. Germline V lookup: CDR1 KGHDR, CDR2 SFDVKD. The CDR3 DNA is TGTGCCACCAGTGATCTCAGAGGGACCCAGTACTTC. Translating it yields CATSDLRGTQYF.

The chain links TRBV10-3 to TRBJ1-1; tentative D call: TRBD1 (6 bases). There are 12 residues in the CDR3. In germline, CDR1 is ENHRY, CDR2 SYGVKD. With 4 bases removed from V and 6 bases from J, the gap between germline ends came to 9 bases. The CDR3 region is CAISGTVAEAFF. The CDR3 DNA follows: TGTGCCATCAGTGGGACAGTGGCTGAAGCTTTCTTT.

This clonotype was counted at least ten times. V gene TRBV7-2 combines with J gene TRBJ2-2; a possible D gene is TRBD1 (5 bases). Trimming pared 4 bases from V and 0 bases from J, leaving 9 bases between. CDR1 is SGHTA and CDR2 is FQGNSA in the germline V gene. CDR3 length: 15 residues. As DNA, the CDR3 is TGTGCCAGCAGCTACCGACAGACGAACACCGGGGAGCTGTTTTTT. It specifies CASSYRQTNTGELFF.

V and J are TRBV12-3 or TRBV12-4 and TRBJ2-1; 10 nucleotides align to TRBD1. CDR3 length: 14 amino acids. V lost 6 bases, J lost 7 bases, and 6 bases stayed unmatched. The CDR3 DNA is TGTGCCAGCAGACCGGACAGGGGGGAGAATGAGCAGTTCTTC. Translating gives CASRPDRGENEQFF.

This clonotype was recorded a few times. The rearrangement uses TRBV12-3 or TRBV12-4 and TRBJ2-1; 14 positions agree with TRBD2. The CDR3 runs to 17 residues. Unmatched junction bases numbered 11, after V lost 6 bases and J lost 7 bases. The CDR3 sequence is CASSQGLAGVTGNEQFF. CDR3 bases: TGTGCCAGCAGCCAGGGACTAGCGGGAGTCACAGGGAATGAGCAGTTCTTC.

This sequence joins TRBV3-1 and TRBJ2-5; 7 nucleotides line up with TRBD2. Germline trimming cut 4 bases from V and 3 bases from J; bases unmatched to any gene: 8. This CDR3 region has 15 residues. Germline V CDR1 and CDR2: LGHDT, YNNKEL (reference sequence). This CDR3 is CASSRQRGKKETQYF. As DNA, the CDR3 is TGTGCCAGCAGCCGACAGCGGGGCAAGAAAGAGACCCAGTACTTC.

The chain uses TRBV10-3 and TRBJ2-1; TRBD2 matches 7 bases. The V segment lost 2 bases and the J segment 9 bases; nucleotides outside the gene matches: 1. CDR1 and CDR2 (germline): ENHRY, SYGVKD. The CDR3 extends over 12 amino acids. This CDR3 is CAISEPGGEQFF. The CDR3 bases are TGTGCCATCAGTGAGCCGGGGGGTGAGCAGTTCTTC.

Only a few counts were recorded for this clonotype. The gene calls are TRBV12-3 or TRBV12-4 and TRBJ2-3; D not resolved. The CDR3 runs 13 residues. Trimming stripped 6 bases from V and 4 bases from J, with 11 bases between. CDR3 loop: CASSPFFSDTQYF. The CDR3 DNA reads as TGTGCCAGCAGCCCGTTCTTCTCAGATACGCAGTATTTT.

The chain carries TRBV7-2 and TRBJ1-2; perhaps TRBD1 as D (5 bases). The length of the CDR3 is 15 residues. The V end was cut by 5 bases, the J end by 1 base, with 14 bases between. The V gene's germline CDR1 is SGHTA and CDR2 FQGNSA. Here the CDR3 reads CASSSYTRDNYGYTF. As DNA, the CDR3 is TGTGCCAGCAGCAGCTATACCAGGGATAACTATGGCTACACCTTC.

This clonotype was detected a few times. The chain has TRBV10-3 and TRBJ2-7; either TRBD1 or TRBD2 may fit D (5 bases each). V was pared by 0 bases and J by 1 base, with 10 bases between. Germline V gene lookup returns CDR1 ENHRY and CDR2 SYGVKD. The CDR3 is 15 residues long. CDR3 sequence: CAISESGTASYEQYF. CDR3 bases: TGTGCCATCAGTGAGTCGGGGACGGCATCCTACGAGCAGTACTTC.

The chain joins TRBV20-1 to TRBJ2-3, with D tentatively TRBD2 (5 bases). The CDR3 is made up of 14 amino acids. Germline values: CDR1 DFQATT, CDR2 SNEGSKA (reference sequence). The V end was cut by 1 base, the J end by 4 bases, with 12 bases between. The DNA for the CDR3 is TGCAGTGCTAGAGTCTTAGCGCACCCAGATACGCAGTATTTT. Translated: CSARVLAHPDTQYF.

The CDR3 reads CASSSGQENEQFF. As DNA, the CDR3 is TGTGCCAGCAGTTCGGGACAGGAGAATGAGCAGTTCTTC. V usage is TRBV6-5 and J usage is TRBJ2-1, with 8 bases that match TRBD1. This CDR3 spans 13 amino acids. Germline CDR1 reads MNHEY; CDR2 reads SVGAGI. Unmatched junction bases numbered 3, after V lost 4 bases and J lost 7 bases.

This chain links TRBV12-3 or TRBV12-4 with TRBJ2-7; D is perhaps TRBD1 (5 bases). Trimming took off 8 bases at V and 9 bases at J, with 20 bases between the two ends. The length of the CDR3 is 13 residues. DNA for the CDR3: TGTGCCAGCGTTGGACAATCATTCTACAGGCAGTACTTC. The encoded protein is CASVGQSFYRQYF.

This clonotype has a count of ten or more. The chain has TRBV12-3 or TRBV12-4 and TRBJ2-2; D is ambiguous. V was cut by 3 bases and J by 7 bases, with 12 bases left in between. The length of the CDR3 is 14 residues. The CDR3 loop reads CASSFPRVGGELFF. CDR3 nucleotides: TGTGCCAGCAGTTTTCCTCGGGTCGGCGGGGAGCTGTTTTTT.

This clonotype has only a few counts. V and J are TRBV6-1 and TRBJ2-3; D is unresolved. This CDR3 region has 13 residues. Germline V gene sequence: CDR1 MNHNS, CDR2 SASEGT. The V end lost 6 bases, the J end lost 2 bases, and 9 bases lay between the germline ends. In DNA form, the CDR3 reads TGTGCCAGCAGGGAAAGCCTCACAGATACGCAGTATTTT. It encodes CASRESLTDTQYF.

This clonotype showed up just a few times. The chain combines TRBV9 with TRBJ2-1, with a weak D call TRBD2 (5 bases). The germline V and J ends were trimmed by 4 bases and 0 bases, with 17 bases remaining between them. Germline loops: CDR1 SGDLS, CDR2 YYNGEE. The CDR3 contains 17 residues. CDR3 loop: CASSPYGVTSSYNEQFF. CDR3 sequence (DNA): TGTGCCAGCAGCCCTTACGGGGTCACTAGCTCCTACAATGAGCAGTTCTTC. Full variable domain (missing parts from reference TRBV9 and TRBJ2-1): DSGVTQTPKHLITATGQRVTLRCSPRSGDLSVYWYQQSLDQGLQFLIQYYNGEERAKGNILERFSAQQFPDLHSELNLSSLELGDSALYFCASSPYGVTSSYNEQFFGPGTRLTVL.

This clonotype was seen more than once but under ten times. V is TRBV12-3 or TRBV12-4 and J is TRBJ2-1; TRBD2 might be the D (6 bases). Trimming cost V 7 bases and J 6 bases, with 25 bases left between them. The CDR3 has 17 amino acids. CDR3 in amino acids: CASIPWDFKLGANEQFF. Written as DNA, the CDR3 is TGTGCCAGCATTCCTTGGGACTTCAAACTTGGGGCCAATGAGCAGTTCTTC.